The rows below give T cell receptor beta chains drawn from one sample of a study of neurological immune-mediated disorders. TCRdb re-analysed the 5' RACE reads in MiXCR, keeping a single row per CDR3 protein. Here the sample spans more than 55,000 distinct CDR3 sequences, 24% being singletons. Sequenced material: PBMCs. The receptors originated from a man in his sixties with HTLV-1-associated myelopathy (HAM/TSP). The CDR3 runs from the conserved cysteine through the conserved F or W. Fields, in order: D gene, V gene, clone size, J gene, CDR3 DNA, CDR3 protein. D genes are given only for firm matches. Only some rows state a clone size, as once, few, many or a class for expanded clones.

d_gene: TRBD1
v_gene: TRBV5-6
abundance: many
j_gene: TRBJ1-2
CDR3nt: TGTGCCAGCAGCTCCCCGGGACAGGTGTATGGCTACACCTTC
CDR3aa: CASSSPGQVYGYTF

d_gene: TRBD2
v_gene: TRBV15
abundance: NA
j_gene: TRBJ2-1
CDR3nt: TGTGCCACCAGCAGAGCGGAGCGGGAGAGCAATGAGCAGTTCTTC
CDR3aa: CATSRAERESNEQFF

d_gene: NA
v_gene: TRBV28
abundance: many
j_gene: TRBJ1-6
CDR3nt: TGTGCCAGCAGTTTCGCAGGGAGTTCACCCCTCCACTTT
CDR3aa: CASSFAGSSPLHF

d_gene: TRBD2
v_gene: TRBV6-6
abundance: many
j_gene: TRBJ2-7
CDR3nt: TGTGCCAGCAGTTACTCGCGGGAGAGCTCCTACGAGCAGTACTTC
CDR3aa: CASSYSRESSYEQYF

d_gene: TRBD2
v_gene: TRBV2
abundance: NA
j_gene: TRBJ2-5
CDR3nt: TGTGCCAGCGTGACTAGCGGACAAGAGACCCAGTACTTC
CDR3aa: CASVTSGQETQYF

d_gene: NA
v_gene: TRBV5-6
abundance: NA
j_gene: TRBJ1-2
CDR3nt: TGTGCCAGCAGCCTGACACTCGACTATGGCTACACCTTC
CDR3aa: CASSLTLDYGYTF

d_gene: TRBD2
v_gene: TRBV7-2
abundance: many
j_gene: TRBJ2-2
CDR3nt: TGTGCCAGCAGCCGCGGGGGAGTGAGAACCGGGGAGCTGTTTTTT
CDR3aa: CASSRGGVRTGELFF

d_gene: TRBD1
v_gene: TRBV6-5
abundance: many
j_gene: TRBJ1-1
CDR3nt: TGTGCCAGCAGTCCCGGACAGGGGGCCACTGAAGCTTTCTTT
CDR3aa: CASSPGQGATEAFF

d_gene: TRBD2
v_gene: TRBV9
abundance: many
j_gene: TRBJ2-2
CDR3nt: TGTGCCAGCAGCGCAGCGGGAGGGATGACCGGGGAGCTGTTTTTT
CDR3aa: CASSAAGGMTGELFF

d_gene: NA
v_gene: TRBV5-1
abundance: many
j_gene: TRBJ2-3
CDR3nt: TGCGCCAGCAGAATTGGACTCGCTAGCACAGATACGCAGTATTTT
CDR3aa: CASRIGLASTDTQYF

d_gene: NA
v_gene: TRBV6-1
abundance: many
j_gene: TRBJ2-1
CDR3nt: TGTGCCAGCAATAGGGTGGGGACAGAGCAGTTCTTC
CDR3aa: CASNRVGTEQFF

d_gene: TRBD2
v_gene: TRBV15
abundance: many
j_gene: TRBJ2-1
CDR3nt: TGTGCCACCAGCAGAGATCCCGGGACTAGCGGGAGCGCTGGCAATGAGCAGTTCTTC
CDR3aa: CATSRDPGTSGSAGNEQFF

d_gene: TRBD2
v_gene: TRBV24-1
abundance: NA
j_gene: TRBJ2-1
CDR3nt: TGTGCCACCAAGGCAGCGGGAGTCACGGGTGGTGAGCAGTTCTTC
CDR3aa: CATKAAGVTGGEQFF

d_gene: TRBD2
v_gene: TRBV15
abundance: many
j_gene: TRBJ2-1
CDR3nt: TGTGCCACCAGCCTTTGGACTAGCGGGATTTCCTACAATGAGCAGTTCTTC
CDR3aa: CATSLWTSGISYNEQFF

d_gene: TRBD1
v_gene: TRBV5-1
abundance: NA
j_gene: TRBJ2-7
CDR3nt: TGCGCCAGCAGCCCCACAGGGGTTTCTACCGAGCAGTACTTC
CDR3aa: CASSPTGVSTEQYF

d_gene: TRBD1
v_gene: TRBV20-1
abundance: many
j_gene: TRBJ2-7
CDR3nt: TGCAGTGCTACCCAGGGGGACAGGGCGACCTACGAGCAGTACTTC
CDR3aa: CSATQGDRATYEQYF

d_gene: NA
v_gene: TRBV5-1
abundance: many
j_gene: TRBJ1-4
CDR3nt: TGCGCCAGCAGCGGGGGGAGTGCAACTAATGAAAAACTGTTTTTT
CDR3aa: CASSGGSATNEKLFF

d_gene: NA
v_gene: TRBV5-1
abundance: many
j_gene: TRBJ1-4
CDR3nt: TGCGCCAGCAGTTTATTATCGGGGACTAATGAAAAACTGTTTTTT
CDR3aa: CASSLLSGTNEKLFF

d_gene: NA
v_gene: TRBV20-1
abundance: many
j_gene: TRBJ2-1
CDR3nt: TGCAGTGCTATCATCACCCCCGTCACGGTTCGAGGGGAGCAGTTCTTC
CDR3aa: CSAIITPVTVRGEQFF

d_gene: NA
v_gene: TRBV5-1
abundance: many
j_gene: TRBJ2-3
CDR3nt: TGCGCCAGCAGCTTGGTCCCAGGGACCGAGCCAGATACGCAGTATTTT
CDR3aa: CASSLVPGTEPDTQYF

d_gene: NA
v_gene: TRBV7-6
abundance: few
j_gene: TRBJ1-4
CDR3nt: TGTGCCAGCAGCCCCCACCAGTGGACCAATGAAAAACTGTTTTTT
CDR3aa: CASSPHQWTNEKLFF

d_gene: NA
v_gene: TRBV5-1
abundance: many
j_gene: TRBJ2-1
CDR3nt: TGCGCCAGCAGCCCGGGGGTCTACGGAAGGGTGAGGAGCTCCTACAATGAGCAGTTCTTC
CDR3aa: CASSPGVYGRVRSSYNEQFF

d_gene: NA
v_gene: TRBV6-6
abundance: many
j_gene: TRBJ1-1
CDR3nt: TGTGCCAGCGTAGGACTGAACACTGAAGCTTTCTTT
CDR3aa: CASVGLNTEAFF

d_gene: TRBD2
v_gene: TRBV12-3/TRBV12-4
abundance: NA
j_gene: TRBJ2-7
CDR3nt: TGTGCCAGCAGTTTATCTCCAGCGGGAGCGTTCTGGCAGTACTTC
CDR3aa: CASSLSPAGAFWQYF

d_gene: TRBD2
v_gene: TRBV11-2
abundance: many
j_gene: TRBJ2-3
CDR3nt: TGTGCCAGCAGCTCCAGACTAGCGGGGAAAACTAGCACAGATACGCAGTATTTT
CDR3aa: CASSSRLAGKTSTDTQYF

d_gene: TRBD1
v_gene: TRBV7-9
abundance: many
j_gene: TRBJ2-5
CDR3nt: TGTGCCAGCAGTCCGACAGGGGCCCTCGCAGAGACCCAGTACTTC
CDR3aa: CASSPTGALAETQYF

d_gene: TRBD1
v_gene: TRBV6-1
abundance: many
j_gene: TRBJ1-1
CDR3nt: TGTGCCAGCAGACGGGACAGGGACACTGAAGCTTTCTTT
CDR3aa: CASRRDRDTEAFF

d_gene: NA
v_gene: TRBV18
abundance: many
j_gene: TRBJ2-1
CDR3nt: TGTGCCAGCTCACTGCAAGCGGGTGAGCAGTTCTTC
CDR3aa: CASSLQAGEQFF

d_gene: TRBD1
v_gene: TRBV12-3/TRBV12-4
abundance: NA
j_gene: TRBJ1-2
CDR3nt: TGTGCCAGCAGTTTCACAGGGGGCCCTGGCTACACCTTC
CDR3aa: CASSFTGGPGYTF

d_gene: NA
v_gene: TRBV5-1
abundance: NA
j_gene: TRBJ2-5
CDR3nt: TGCGCCAGCAGCAAAAGCACAACAGGAGGAGAGACCCAGTACTTC
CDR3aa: CASSKSTTGGETQYF

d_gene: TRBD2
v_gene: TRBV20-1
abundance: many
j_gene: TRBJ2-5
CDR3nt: TGCAGTGCTAGCTCGGCGGGAGGGCCGAGTTTGGAGACCCAGTACTTC
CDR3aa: CSASSAGGPSLETQYF

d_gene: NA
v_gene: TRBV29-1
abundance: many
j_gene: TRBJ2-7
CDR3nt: TGCAGCCCCTGTGCATGGACCCACGAGCAGTACTTC
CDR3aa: CSPCAWTHEQYF

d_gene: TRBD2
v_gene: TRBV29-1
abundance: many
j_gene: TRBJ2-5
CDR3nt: TGCAGCGTTGAGGGCGGGAGGTTCCAAGAGACCCAGTACTTC
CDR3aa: CSVEGGRFQETQYF

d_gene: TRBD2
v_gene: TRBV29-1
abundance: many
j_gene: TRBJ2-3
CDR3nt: TGCAGCGTTGAGGGGCGGGAGAGGATAGATACGCAGTATTTT
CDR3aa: CSVEGRERIDTQYF

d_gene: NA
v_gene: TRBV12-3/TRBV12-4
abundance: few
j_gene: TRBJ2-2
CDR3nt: TGTGCCAGCAGGGACGACACCGGGGAGCTGTTTTTT
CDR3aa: CASRDDTGELFF

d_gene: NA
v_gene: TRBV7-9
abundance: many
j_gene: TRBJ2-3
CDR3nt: TGTGCCAGCAGCTGGGGGAGAGATACGCAGTATTTT
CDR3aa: CASSWGRDTQYF